The source of this T cell receptor beta chain is a study of cytomegalovirus exposure and HLA in healthy donors. Whole-study context: Out of about 190 million T cells, an earlier analysis found over 90 million unique TCR beta sequences in total. Study-level findings and limits: Across donors, sequencing depth was assumed by presence/absence analyses to be roughly uniform.

The PCR ran on 60 Vbeta and 13 Jbeta primers. Study processing details: Later, some 75 million unique TCR beta chains were counted in an analysis, and roughly 11 million of them were shared. Clones were read by immunoSEQ multiplex PCR, and TCRdb kept only the in-frame ones, dropping some. V and J calls and clone size are as listed in that table; D and trimming were resolved from the DNA. The sample holds over 150,000 clones; 70% to 80% are singletons and the top ten take about 13%. Trimming removed 3 bases from V and 0 bases from J, with 15 bases in between. This CDR3 comprises 16 residues. Germline assignment: CDR1 KGHSH and CDR2 LQKENI. This clone was counted a single time. Its antigen is not identified.

Sequencing input: PBMCs. The chain has TRBV18 and TRBJ2-7; tentatively, D is TRBD2 (6 bases). This clonotype originated in a man between 25 and 39 years old in good health and CMV-seropositive. CDR3 nucleotide sequence: TGTGCCAGCTCACCCGGCGGGCGGGAACGCTCCTACGAGCAGTACTTC. It codes for CASSPGGRERSYEQYF.